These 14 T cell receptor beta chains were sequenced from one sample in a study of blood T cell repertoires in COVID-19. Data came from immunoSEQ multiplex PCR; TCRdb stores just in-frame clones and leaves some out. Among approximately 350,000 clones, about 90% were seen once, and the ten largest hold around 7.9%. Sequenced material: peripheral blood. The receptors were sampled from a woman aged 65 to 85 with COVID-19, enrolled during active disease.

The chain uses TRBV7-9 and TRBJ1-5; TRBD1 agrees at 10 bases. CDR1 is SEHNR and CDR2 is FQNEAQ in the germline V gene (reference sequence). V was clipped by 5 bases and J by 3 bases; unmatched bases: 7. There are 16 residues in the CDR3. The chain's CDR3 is CASSPDRGWPNQPQHF. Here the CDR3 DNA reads TGTGCCAGCAGCCCGGACAGGGGGTGGCCCAATCAGCCCCAGCATTTT.

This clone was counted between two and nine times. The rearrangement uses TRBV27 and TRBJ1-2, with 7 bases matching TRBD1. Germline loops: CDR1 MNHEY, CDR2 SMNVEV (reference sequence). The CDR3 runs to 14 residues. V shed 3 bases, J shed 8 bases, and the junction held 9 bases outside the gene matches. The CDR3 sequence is CASSFAKGASGYTF. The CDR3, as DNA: TGTGCCAGCAGTTTTGCTAAGGGGGCGTCGGGCTACACCTTC.

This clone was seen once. CDR3 DNA sequence: TGTGCCAGCAGCTTGGGGATCGGGACAAAAATACAGCCCCAGCATTTT. Translated, it gives CASSLGIGTKIQPQHF. The chain uses TRBV5-6 and TRBJ1-5, with D perhaps TRBD1 (6 bases). The V end was cut by 0 bases, the J end by 7 bases, with 17 bases between. The CDR3 covers 16 residues. CDR1 is SGHDT, CDR2 YYEEEE, per germline.

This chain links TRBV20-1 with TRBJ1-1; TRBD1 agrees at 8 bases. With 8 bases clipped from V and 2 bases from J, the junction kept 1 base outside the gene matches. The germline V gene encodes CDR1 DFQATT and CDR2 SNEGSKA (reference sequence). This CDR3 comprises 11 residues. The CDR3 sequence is CSTGGNTEAFF. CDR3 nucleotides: TGCAGTACAGGGGGTAACACTGAAGCTTTCTTT.

The CDR3 nucleotides read TGCGCCAGTAGCAGCCCAAACACTGAAGCTTTCTTT. Its protein is CASSSPNTEAFF. This chain connects TRBV5-1 to TRBJ1-1; D is ambiguous. This CDR3 is built from 12 residues. The germline V gene encodes CDR1 SGHRS and CDR2 YFSETQ. Trimming took off 8 bases at V and 2 bases at J, with 10 bases between the two ends.

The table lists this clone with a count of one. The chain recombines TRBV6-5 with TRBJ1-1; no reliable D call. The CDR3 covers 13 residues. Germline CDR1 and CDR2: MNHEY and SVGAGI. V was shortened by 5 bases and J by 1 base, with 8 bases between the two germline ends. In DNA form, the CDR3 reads TGTGCCAGCAGTCAACGGGGGAACACTGAAGCTTTCTTT. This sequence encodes CASSQRGNTEAFF.

CDR3 amino acids: CASSQEAGGRNEQFF. DNA for the CDR3: TGCGCCAGCAGCCAGGAAGCGGGGGGGCGCAATGAGCAGTTCTTC. The chain uses TRBV4-3 and TRBJ2-1, with TRBD2 identical over 10 bases. Trimming at V came to 3 bases and at J to 6 bases, leaving 5 bases not matched to a gene. From germline, CDR1 is LGHNA and CDR2 YSLEER. The CDR3 is 15 amino acids.

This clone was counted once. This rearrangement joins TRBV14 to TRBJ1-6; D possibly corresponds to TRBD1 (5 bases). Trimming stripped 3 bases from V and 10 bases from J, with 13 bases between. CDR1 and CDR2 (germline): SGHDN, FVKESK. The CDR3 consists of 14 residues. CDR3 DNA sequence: TGTGCCAGCAGCCATGGAGGGGTAGGGTCACCCCTCCACTTT. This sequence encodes CASSHGGVGSPLHF.

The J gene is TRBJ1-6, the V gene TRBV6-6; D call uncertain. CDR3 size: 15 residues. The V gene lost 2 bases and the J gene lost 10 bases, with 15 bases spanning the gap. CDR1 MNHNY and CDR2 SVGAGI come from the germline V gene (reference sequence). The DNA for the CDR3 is TGTGCCAGCAGTTACGGTCGGTACCTGGAGTCACCCCTCCACTTT. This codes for CASSYGRYLESPLHF.

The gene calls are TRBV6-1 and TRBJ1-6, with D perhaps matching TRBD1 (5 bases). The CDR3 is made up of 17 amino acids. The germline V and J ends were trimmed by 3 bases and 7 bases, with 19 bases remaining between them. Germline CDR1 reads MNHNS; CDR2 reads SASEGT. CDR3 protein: CASSDLAFSGRNSPLHF. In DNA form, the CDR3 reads TGTGCCAGCAGTGACCTAGCGTTCTCAGGGAGAAATTCACCCCTCCACTTT.

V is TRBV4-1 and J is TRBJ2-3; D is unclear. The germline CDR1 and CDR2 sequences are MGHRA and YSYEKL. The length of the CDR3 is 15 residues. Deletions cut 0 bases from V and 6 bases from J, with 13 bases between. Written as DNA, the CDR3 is TGCGCCAGCAGCCAAGATCGACCCCCAGCGGATACGCAGTATTTT. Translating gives CASSQDRPPADTQYF.

CDR3 DNA: TGTGCCAGTAGTATCCAGGGTTTTAGACCCCTCCACTTT. As protein: CASSIQGFRPLHF. The chain has TRBV19 and TRBJ1-6; the D gene is possibly TRBD1 (5 bases). V was clipped by 3 bases and J by 12 bases, with 12 bases between them. CDR3 length equals 13 residues. Germline V gene data show CDR1 as LNHDA and CDR2 as SQIVND (reference sequence). The full variable domain, with the rest looked up from reference TRBV19 and TRBJ1-6, is DGGITQSPKYLFRKEGQNVTLSCEQNLNHDAMYWYRQDPGQGLRLIYYSQIVNDFQKGDIAEGYSVSREKKESFPLTVTSAQKNPTAFYLCASSIQGFRPLHFGNGTRLTVT.

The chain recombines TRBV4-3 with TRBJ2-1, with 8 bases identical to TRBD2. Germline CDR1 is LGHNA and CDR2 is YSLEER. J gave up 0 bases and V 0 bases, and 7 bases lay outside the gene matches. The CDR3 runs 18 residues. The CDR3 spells CASSQEGGGGSSYNEQFF. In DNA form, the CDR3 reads TGCGCCAGCAGCCAAGAAGGTGGCGGGGGGAGCTCCTACAATGAGCAGTTCTTC.

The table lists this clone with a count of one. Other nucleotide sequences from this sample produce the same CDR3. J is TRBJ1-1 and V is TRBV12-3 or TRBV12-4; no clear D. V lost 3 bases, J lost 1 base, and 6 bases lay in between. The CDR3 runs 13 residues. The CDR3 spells CASSFRGNTEAFF. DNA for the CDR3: TGTGCCAGCAGTTTCCGGGGGAACACTGAAGCTTTCTTT.